This T cell receptor (beta chain) was identified in a study of blood T cell repertoires in COVID-19. Assignment of participants to cohorts was predicated upon participant-reported clinical history. The V end was cut by 6 bases, the J end by 5 bases, with 20 bases between. This CDR3 spans 15 amino acids. Germline V gene data show CDR1 as SEHNR and CDR2 as FQNEAQ (reference sequence). In the study's own analysis: Reference gene primer amplification yielded estimated nucleated cell counts. Generated by immunoSEQ multiplex PCR, the TCRdb table keeps only in-frame clones and is missing some. V and J calls and clone size are copied from that table; D and trimming were computed from the DNA. Of over 200,000 clones in the sample, 70% to 85% were seen once.

This rearrangement joins TRBV7-9 to TRBJ2-7; possible D gene TRBD2, 7 bases. The clonotype originates from a man aged 35 to 55 who had recovered from COVID-19. The sequencing sample was made of PBMCs or T cells enriched from blood (not recorded which). CDR3 sequence (DNA): TGTGCCAGCAGGTCCAGGGGAGGGGGGCCTCACGAGCAGTACTTC. As protein: CASRSRGGGPHEQYF.